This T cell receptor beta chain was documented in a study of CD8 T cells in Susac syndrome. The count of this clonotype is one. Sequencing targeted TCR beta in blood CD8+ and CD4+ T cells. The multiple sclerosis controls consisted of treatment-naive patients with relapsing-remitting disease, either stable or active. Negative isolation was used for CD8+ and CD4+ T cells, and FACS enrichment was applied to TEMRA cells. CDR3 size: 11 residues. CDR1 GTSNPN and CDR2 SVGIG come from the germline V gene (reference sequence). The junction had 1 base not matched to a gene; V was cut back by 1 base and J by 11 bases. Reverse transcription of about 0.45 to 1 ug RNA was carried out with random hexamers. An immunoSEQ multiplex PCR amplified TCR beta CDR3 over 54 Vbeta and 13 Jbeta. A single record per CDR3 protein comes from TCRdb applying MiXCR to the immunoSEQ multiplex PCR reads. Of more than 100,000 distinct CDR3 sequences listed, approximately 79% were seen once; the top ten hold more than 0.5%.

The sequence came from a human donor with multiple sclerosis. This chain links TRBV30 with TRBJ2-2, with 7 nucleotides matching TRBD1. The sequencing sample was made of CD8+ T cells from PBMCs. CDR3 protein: CAWSGGGELFF. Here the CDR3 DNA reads TGTGCCTGGAGTGGAGGGGGCGAGCTGTTTTTT.